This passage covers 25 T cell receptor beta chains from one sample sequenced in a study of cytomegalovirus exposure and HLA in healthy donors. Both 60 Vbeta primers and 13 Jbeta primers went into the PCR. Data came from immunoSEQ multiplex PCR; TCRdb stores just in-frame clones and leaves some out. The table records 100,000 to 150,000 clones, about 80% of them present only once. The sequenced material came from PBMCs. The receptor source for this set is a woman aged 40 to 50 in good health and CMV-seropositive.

The CDR3 sequence: CASSPPGANEQFF. CDR3 sequence (DNA): TGCGCCAGCAGCCCACCTGGGGCAAATGAGCAGTTCTTC. The chain employs TRBV5-1 and TRBJ2-1; D may be TRBD1 (5 bases). Germline loops: CDR1 SGHRS, CDR2 YFSETQ. CDR3 length equals 13 residues. The V and J ends lost 4 bases and 7 bases respectively, with 12 bases between them.

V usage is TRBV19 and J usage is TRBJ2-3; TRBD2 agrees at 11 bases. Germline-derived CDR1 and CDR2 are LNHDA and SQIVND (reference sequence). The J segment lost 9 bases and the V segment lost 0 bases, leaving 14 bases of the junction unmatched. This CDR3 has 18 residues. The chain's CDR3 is CASSIDLFLGTSGATQYF. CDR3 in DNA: TGTGCCAGTAGTATAGATCTATTTCTAGGGACTAGCGGAGCCACGCAGTATTTT.

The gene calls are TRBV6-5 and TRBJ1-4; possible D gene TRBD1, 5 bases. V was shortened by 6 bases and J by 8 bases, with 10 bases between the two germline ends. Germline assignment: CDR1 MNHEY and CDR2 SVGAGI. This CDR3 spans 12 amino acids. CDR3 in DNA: TGTGCCAGCAGGCAGGGCTCGGAAAAACTGTTTTTT. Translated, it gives CASRQGSEKLFF.

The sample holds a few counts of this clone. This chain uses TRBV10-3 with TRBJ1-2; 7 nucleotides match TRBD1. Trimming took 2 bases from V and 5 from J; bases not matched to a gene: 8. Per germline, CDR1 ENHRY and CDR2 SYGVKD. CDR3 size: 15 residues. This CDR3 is CAISERTGVWYGYTF. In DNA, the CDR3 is TGTGCCATCAGTGAGCGGACAGGAGTTTGGTATGGCTACACCTTC.

CDR3 sequence (DNA): TGTGCCAGCAGTCCCGACAGGGGGTATGGCTACACCTTC. Protein: CASSPDRGYGYTF. J is TRBJ1-2 and V is TRBV6-5, with 9 bases matching TRBD1. V trimming: 5 bases; J trimming: 5 bases; junction bases outside the gene matches: 3. CDR1 is MNHEY and CDR2 is SVGAGI in the germline V gene. This CDR3 region has 13 residues.

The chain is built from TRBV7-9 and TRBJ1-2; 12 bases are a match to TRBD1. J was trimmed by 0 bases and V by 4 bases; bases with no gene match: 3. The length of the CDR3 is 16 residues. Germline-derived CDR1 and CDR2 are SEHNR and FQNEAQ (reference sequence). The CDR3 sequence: CASSSGQGAPNYGYTF. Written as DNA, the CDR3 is TGTGCCAGCAGCTCGGGACAGGGGGCGCCTAACTATGGCTACACCTTC.

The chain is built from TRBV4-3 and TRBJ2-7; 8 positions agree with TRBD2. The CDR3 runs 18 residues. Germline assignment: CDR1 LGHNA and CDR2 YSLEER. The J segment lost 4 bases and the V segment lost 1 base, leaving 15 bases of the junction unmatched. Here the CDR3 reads CASSQGPHGLALEYEQYF. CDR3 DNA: TGCGCCAGCAGCCAAGGACCCCACGGACTAGCATTGGAATACGAGCAGTACTTC.

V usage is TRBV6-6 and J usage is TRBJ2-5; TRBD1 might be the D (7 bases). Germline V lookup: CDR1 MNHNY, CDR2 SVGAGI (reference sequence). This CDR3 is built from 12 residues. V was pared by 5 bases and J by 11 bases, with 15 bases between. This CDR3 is CASSAGLGQQYF. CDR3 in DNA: TGTGCCAGCAGTGCGGGGTTGGGACAGCAGTACTTC.

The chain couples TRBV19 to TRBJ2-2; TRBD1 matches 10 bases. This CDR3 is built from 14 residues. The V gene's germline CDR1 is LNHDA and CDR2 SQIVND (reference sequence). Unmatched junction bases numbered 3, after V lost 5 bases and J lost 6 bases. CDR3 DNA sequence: TGTGCCAGTAGTCCAGGACAGGGGGCCGGGGAGCTGTTTTTT. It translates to CASSPGQGAGELFF.

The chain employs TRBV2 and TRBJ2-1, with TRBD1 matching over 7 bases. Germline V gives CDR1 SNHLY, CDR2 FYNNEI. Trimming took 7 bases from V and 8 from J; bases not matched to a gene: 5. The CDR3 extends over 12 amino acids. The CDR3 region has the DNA TGTGCCAGCACCGACAGGGCTGATGAGCAGTTCTTC. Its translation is CASTDRADEQFF.

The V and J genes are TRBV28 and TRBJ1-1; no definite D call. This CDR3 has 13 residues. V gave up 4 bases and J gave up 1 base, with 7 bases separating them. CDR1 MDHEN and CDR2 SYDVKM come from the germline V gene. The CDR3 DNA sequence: TGTGCCAGCAGTTCCCCAGGGAACACTGAAGCTTTCTTT. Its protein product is CASSSPGNTEAFF.

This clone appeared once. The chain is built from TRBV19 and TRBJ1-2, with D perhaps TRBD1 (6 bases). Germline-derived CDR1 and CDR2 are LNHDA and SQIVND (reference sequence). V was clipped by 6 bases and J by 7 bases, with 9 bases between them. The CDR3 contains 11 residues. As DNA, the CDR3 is TGTGCCAGTAGCAGGGGCTTTGGCTACACCTTC. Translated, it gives CASSRGFGYTF.

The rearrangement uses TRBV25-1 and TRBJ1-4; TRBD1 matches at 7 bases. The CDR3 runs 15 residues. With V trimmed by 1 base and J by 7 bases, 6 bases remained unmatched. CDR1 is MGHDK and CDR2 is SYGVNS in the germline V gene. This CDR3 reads CASSELTGKSEKLFF. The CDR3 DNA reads TGTGCCAGCAGTGAATTGACAGGGAAGAGTGAAAAACTGTTTTTT.

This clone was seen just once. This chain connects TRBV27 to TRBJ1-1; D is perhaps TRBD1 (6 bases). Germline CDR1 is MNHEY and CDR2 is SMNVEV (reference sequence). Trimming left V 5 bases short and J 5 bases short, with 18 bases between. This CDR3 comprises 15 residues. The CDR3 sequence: CASSPGQWSRTEAFF. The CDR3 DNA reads TGTGCCAGCAGTCCCGGACAGTGGTCGAGAACTGAAGCTTTCTTT.

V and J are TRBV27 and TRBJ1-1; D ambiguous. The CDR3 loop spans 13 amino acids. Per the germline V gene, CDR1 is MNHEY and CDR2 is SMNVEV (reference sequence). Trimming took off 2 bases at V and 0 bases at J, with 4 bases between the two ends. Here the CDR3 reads CASSLNMNTEAFF. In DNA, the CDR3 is TGTGCCAGCAGTTTAAACATGAACACTGAAGCTTTCTTT.

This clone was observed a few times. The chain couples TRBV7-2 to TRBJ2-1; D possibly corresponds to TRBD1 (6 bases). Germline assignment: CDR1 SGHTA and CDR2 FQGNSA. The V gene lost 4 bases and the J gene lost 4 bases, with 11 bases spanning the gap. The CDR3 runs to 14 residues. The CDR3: CASSSNREYNEQFF. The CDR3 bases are TGTGCCAGCAGCTCGAACAGGGAGTACAATGAGCAGTTCTTC.

The CDR3 protein is CASSLGHRPTEAFF. The CDR3 nucleotides are TGTGCCAGCAGTCTAGGACACCGTCCGACTGAAGCTTTCTTT. The chain combines TRBV9 with TRBJ1-1; D possibly corresponds to TRBD1 (5 bases). Between the trimmed V and J ends, which lost 5 bases and 5 bases, there was a span of 16 bases. The V gene's germline CDR1 is SGDLS and CDR2 YYNGEE. The CDR3 is 14 residues long.

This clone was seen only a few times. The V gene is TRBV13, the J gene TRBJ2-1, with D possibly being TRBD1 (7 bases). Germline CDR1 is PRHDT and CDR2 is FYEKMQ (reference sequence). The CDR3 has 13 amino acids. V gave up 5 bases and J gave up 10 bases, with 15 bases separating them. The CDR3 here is CASSPRTGGEQFF. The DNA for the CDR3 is TGTGCCAGCAGCCCGCGGACAGGAGGGGAGCAGTTCTTC.

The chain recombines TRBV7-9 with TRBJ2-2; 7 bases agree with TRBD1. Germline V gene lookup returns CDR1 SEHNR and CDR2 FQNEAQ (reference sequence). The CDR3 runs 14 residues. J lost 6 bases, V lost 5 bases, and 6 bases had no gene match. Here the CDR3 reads CASSPGQMAGELFF. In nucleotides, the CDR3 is TGTGCCAGCAGCCCGGGACAGATGGCCGGGGAGCTGTTTTTT.

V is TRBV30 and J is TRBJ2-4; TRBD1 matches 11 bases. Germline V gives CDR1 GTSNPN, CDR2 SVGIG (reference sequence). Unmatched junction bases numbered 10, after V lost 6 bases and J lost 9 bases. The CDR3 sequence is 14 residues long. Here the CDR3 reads CACTPGQGDFIQYF. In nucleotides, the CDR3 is TGTGCCTGTACACCGGGACAGGGGGATTTCATTCAGTACTTC.

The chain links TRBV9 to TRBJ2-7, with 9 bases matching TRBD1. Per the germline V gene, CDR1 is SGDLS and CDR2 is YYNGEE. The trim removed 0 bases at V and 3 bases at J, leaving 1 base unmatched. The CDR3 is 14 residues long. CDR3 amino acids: CASSVGGQGYEQYF. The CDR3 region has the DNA TGTGCCAGCAGCGTAGGGGGACAGGGCTACGAGCAGTACTTC.

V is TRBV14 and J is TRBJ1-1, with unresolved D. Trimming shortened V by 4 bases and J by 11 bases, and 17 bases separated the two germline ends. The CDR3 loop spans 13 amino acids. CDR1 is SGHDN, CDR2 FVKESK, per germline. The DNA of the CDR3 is TGTGCCAGCAGCCGATCTCACACCGCGCGGGCTTTCTTT. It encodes CASSRSHTARAFF.

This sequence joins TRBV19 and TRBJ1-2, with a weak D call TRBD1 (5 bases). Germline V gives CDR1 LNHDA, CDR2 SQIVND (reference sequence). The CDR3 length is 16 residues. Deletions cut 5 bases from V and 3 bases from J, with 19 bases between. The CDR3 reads CASSSPLRGVHYGYTF. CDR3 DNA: TGTGCCAGTAGTTCCCCCCTTCGGGGGGTCCACTATGGCTACACCTTC.

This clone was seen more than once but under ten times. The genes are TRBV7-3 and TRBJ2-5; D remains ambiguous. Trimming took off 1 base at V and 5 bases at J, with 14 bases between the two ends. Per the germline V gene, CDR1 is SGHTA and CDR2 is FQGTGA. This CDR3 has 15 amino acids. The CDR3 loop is CASSLIRSRRETQYF. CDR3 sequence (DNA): TGTGCCAGCAGCTTAATCCGGTCGAGGCGGGAGACCCAGTACTTC. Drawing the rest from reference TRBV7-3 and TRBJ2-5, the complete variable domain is GAGVSQTPSNKVTEKGKYVELRCDPISGHTALYWYRQSLGQGPEFLIYFQGTGAADDSGLPNDRFFAVRPEGSVSTLKIQRTERGDSAVYLCASSLIRSRRETQYFGPGTRLLVL.

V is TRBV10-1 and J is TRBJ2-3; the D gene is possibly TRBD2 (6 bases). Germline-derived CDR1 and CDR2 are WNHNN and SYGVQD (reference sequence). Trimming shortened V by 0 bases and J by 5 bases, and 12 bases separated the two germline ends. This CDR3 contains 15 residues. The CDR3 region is CASSESNDGRDTQYF. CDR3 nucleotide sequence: TGCGCCAGCAGTGAGTCAAATGACGGGAGAGATACGCAGTATTTT.